The TCR beta chain described here comes from a study of shared clonotypes between healthy human individuals. Across the study: Donor composition was a couple of women and a few men, aged 18 to 49. Study outcomes and limitations: Relative to memory subsets, naive subsets generally showed larger estimated richness.

Turning to this clone: Its antigen is currently unknown.

In the original analysis: For the immunoSEQ data, sequences were junction-only without quality scores, so filtering differed. TCRdb keeps only in-frame clones here, not all; method: immunoSEQ multiplex PCR. D and trimming come from the DNA, and the V and J calls and clone size come from that table. The data hold approximately 530,000 clones, with more than 95% observed a single time. What was sequenced was naive CD4+ T cells sorted from blood. Subset: CD45RA+ positively selected. The TCR comes from a woman under 40 in good health.

The CDR3 spells CASSTHDRGNEKLFF. The CDR3 nucleotides read TGTGCCAGCAGCACCCACGACAGGGGGAATGAAAAACTGTTTTTT. The J gene is TRBJ1-4, the V gene TRBV28, with TRBD1 identical over 9 bases. Germline V gene sequence: CDR1 MDHEN, CDR2 SYDVKM. CDR3 length equals 15 residues. V dropped 6 bases and J dropped 5; count of bases not matched to a gene: 7. The whole variable domain, filled in from reference TRBV28 and TRBJ1-4, reads DVKVTQSSRYLVKRTGEKVFLECVQDMDHENMFWYRQDPGLGLRLIYFSYDVKMKEKGDIPEGYSVSREKKERFSLILESASTNQTSMYLCASSTHDRGNEKLFFGSGTQLSVL.